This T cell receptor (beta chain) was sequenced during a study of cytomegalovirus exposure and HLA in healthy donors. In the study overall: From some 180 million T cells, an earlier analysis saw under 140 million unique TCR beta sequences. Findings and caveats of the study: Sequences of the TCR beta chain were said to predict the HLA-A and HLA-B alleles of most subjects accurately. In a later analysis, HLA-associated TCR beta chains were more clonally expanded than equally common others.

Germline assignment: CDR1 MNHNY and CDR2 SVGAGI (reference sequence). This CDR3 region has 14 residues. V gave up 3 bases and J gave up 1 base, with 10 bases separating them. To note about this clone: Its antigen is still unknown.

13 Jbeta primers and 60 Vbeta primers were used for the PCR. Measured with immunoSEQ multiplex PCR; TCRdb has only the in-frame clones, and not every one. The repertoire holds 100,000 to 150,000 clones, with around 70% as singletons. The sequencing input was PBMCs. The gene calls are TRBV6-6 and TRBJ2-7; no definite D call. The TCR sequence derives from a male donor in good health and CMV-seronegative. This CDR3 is CASSYVSVSYEQYF. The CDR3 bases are TGTGCCAGCAGTTATGTATCCGTATCCTACGAGCAGTACTTC.